These 9 T cell receptor beta chains share one sample of origin, sequenced in a study of shared clonotypes between healthy human individuals. Cells designated naive CD8 were CD45RO-negative and were positively selected for CCR7, with terminally differentiated effector memory CD45RA+ cells excluded. Sequenced by immunoSEQ multiplex PCR; TCRdb stores in-frame clones only, minus some. In the table there are about 650,000 clones, 95% of which are singletons. Specimen: naive CD8+ T cells sorted from blood. Receptor source: a woman aged 25 to 39 in good health.

The chain joins TRBV10-3 to TRBJ2-5; 11 bases map to TRBD2. The tail of the sequence fits TRBJ2-7 better, so the J call may be wrong. The germline V gene has CDR1 ENHRY and CDR2 SYGVKD. The CDR3 extends over 14 amino acids. The CDR3 DNA is TGTGCCATCAGTCCCGGGACTAGCGGTTACGAGCAGTACTTC. This gives the protein CAISPGTSGYEQYF.

The chain combines TRBV5-4 with TRBJ1-2; 9 nucleotides match TRBD1. The CDR3 extends over 19 amino acids. Germline values: CDR1 SGHNT, CDR2 YYREEE (reference sequence). V lost 2 bases, J lost 4 bases, and 18 bases stayed unmatched. CDR3 DNA sequence: TGTGCCAGCAGCTTCTTTATCGGGGGGACAGGGATGAAGAGCTATGGCTACACCTTC. Residues: CASSFFIGGTGMKSYGYTF.

The table lists this clone with a count of one. This chain connects TRBV11-2 to TRBJ2-7; 7 bases are shared with TRBD1. The trim removed 4 bases at V and 9 bases at J, leaving 21 bases unmatched. This CDR3 has 17 residues. Germline-derived CDR1 and CDR2 are SGHAT and FQNNGV. The CDR3 nucleotides read TGTGCCAGCAGCTCCTACGACTTGGGACAGTCCGCCCCCGTGCAGTACTTC. Residues: CASSSYDLGQSAPVQYF.

V usage is TRBV15 and J usage is TRBJ1-5, with D unclear. CDR1 LNHNV and CDR2 YYDKDF come from the germline V gene (reference sequence). V was trimmed by 0 bases and J by 2 bases, leaving 8 bases between them. There are 15 residues in the CDR3. CDR3 region: CATSRDFVGNQPQHF. CDR3 DNA: TGTGCCACCAGCAGAGATTTTGTGGGCAATCAGCCCCAGCATTTT.

This clone came up once. V and J are TRBV28 and TRBJ2-1, with 8 bases aligning to TRBD2. CDR1 is MDHEN, CDR2 SYDVKM, per germline. V dropped 2 bases and J dropped 5; count of bases not matched to a gene: 5. The CDR3 is made up of 15 amino acids. Here the CDR3 reads CASSLELAEHNEQFF. CDR3 bases: TGTGCCAGCAGTTTAGAACTAGCGGAGCACAATGAGCAGTTCTTC.

The chain carries TRBV19 and TRBJ2-7; 7 nucleotides agree with TRBD1. This CDR3 comprises 15 residues. The germline CDR1 and CDR2 sequences are LNHDA and SQIVND (reference sequence). With 8 bases clipped from V and 3 bases from J, the junction kept 13 bases outside the gene matches. The CDR3 DNA reads TGTGCCAGTTCTCACGGGCAGGGGGATAGCTACGAGCAGTACTTC. It translates to CASSHGQGDSYEQYF. Complete variable domain (other parts from reference TRBV19 and TRBJ2-7): DGGITQSPKYLFRKEGQNVTLSCEQNLNHDAMYWYRQDPGQGLRLIYYSQIVNDFQKGDIAEGYSVSREKKESFPLTVTSAQKNPTAFYLCASSHGQGDSYEQYFGPGTRLTVT.

The chain uses TRBV6-6 and TRBJ1-1; D is unresolved. Trimming removed 7 bases at V and 2 bases at J, with 14 bases between. The CDR3 is 14 amino acids. Germline V CDR1 and CDR2: MNHNY, SVGAGI (reference sequence). CDR3 sequence reads: CASTIRTGNTEAFF. The CDR3 DNA reads as TGTGCCAGCACCATTAGGACCGGTAACACTGAAGCTTTCTTT.

The rearrangement uses TRBV6-6 and TRBJ2-5, with D hard to call. The J call is doubtful: the DNA matches TRBJ2-7 better. CDR1 MNHNY and CDR2 SVGAGI come from the germline V gene (reference sequence). The length of the CDR3 is 12 residues. CDR3 in amino acids: CASSGVSHEQYF. Written as DNA, the CDR3 is TGTGCCAGCAGTGGGGTATCCCACGAGCAGTACTTC.

This sequence joins TRBV27 and TRBJ2-1; D is unclear. Germline CDR1 reads MNHEY; CDR2 reads SMNVEV (reference sequence). This CDR3 spans 15 amino acids. V lost 5 bases, J lost 4 bases, and 15 bases lay in between. The CDR3 DNA reads as TGTGCCAGCAGTCCAGGTGGAGAATTATACAATGAGCAGTTCTTC. It translates to CASSPGGELYNEQFF.